The source of this TCR beta chain is a study of OX40 agonist ivuxolimab in advanced cancers. This clone was recorded many times. This specimen includes other DNA sequences encoding the same CDR3. Clones were sequenced by immunoSEQ multiplex PCR, and TCRdb holds only the in-frame ones, with some missing. The sample has about 77,000 clones; approximately 82% are singletons. Germline V gene sequence: CDR1 MDHEN, CDR2 SYDVKM. Trimming left V 5 bases short and J 4 bases short, with 11 bases between. This CDR3 contains 14 residues. The source material was CD4+ or CD8+ T cells sorted from blood, sampled in a trial of the OX40 agonist ivuxolimab. V and J are TRBV28 and TRBJ1-4; the D gene is possibly TRBD1 (5 bases). This TCR derives from an adult with an advanced solid tumor such as melanoma, head and neck, liver or kidney cancer. CDR3 nucleotide sequence: TGTGCCAGCAGTCTCCCTCAGGGTAATGAAAAACTGTTTTTT. Translation gives CASSLPQGNEKLFF.